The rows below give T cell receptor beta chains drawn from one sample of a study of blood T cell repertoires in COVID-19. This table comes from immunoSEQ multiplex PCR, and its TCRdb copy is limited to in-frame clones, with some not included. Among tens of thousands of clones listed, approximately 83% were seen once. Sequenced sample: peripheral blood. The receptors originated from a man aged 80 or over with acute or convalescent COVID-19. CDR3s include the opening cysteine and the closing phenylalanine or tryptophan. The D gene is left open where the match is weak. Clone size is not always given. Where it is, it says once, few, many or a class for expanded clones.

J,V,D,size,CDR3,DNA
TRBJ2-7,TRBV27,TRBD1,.,CASRSSGGHEQYF,TGTGCCAGCAGAAGTTCAGGGGGCCACGAGCAGTACTTC
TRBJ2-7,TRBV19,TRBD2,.,CASGGLAGGPRKQYF,TGTGCCAGTGGGGGACTAGCGGGAGGGCCTCGGAAGCAGTACTTC
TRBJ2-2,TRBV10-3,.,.,CAISVSGAGTGELFF,TGTGCCATCAGTGTTTCAGGGGCTGGCACCGGGGAGCTGTTTTTT
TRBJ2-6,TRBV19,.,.,CASSTLAGANVLTF,TGTGCCAGCTCGACACTGGCTGGGGCCAACGTCCTGACTTTC
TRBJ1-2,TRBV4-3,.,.,CASSHYRDPYGYTF,TGCGCCAGCAGCCACTACAGGGACCCTTATGGCTACACCTTC
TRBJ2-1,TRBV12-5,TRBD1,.,CASGLVIGHRGQDEQFF,TGTGCTAGTGGTTTGGTAATAGGGCACAGGGGGCAGGATGAGCAGTTCTTC
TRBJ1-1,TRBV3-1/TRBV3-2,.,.,CASRPGQFTEAFF,TGTGCCAGCAGACCCGGACAGTTCACTGAAGCTTTCTTT
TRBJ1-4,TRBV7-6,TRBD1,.,CASSLKWDRGSTNEKLFF,TGTGCCAGCAGCCTAAAATGGGACAGGGGGTCAACTAATGAAAAACTGTTTTTT
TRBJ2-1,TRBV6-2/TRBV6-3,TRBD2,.,CASSYSGTSGRRSYNEQFF,TGTGCCAGCAGTTACTCAGGGACTAGCGGGAGGAGGTCCTACAATGAGCAGTTCTTC
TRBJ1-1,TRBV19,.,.,CASSISWQGNEAFF,TGTGCCAGTAGTATATCCTGGCAGGGGAATGAAGCTTTCTTT
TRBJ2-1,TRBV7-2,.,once,CASSLEMPPSSYNEQFF,TGTGCCAGCAGCTTAGAGATGCCGCCGAGCTCCTACAATGAGCAGTTCTTC
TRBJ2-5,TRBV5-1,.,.,CASSLGSPSPAETQYF,TGCGCCAGCAGCTTGGGGAGTCCATCGCCCGCAGAGACCCAGTACTTC
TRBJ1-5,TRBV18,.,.,CASSPQAWPGEPQHF,TGTGCCAGCTCACCACAAGCGTGGCCCGGAGAGCCCCAGCATTTT
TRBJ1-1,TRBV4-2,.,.,CASSQDLDIQEAFF,TGTGCCAGCAGCCAAGATTTGGACATACAGGAAGCTTTCTTT
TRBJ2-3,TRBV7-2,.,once,CASRTTGLAQYF,TGTGCCAGCAGGACAACAGGGCTGGCGCAGTATTTT
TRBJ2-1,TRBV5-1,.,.,CASSLGETYNEQFF,TGCGCCAGCAGCTTGGGGGAGACCTACAATGAGCAGTTCTTC
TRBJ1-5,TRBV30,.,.,CAWSLSYRAGHQPQHF,TGTGCCTGGAGTCTCTCCTACAGGGCCGGGCACCAGCCCCAGCATTTT
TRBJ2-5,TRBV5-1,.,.,CASLDFQETQYF,TGCGCCAGCTTGGACTTCCAAGAGACCCAGTACTTC
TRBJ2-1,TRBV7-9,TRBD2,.,CASSSFAGGLLFYNEQFF,TGTGCCAGCAGCTCCTTCGCGGGAGGACTATTGTTCTACAATGAGCAGTTCTTC
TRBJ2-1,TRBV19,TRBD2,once,CASSIRAGVENEQFF,TGTGCCAGTAGTATTAGGGCGGGAGTGGAGAATGAGCAGTTCTTC